This entry lists 18 T cell receptor beta chains sequenced from one sample in a study of PD-1 blockade in classical Hodgkin lymphoma. Each patient's relapse followed autologous stem cell transplantation, and brentuximab vedotin exposure varied. TCRdb's copy holds only in-frame clones and misses some; the assay was immunoSEQ multiplex PCR. The sample holds 130,000 to 150,000 clones, just under 80% seen once. Sequenced material: peripheral blood mononuclear cells (PBMCs), taken before the second cycle of nivolumab. Every receptor here comes from a human donor with classical Hodgkin lymphoma.

The chain uses TRBV6-5 and TRBJ2-7; D is uncertain. CDR3 length: 14 residues. V was shortened by 2 bases and J by 3 bases, with 11 bases between the two germline ends. Germline values: CDR1 MNHEY, CDR2 SVGAGI. The CDR3 DNA reads TGTGCCAGCAGTTACGATGCGGTTAGCTACGAGCAGTACTTC. Its translation: CASSYDAVSYEQYF.

The chain combines TRBV11-1 with TRBJ2-2; D is unclear. Germline values: CDR1 SGHAT, CDR2 FQDESV (reference sequence). Trimming removed 5 bases at V and 4 bases at J, with 14 bases between. The CDR3 runs to 15 residues. The CDR3 is CASSPPSSGTGELFF. The CDR3 DNA reads as TGTGCCAGCAGCCCTCCGAGTTCAGGCACCGGGGAGCTGTTTTTT. Combining the CDR3 with reference TRBV11-1 and TRBJ2-2 gives the whole variable domain EAEVAQSPRYKITEKSQAVAFWCDPISGHATLYWYRQILGQGPELLVQFQDESVVDDSQLPKDRFSAERLKGVDSTLKIQPAELGDSAMYLCASSPPSSGTGELFFGEGSRLTVL.

The chain joins TRBV6-1 to TRBJ1-4; maybe TRBD1 (5 bases). This CDR3 region has 18 residues. The germline CDR1 and CDR2 sequences are MNHNS and SASEGT. The V end was cut by 4 bases, the J end by 0 bases, with 18 bases between. The CDR3 DNA follows: TGTGCCAGCAGTGTCGGGTTCGGGGCAGTTGCAACTAATGAAAAACTGTTTTTT. The encoded protein is CASSVGFGAVATNEKLFF.

This chain uses TRBV4-1 with TRBJ2-2; 15 bases line up with TRBD2. CDR1 is MGHRA, CDR2 YSYEKL, per germline. The CDR3 totals 20 residues. V shed 0 bases and J 4 bases; nucleotides not matched to a gene: 9. Here the CDR3 reads CASSQDPGLAGGPTTGELFF. For the CDR3, the DNA is TGCGCCAGCAGCCAAGACCCCGGACTAGCGGGGGGGCCGACCACCGGGGAGCTGTTTTTT.

This clone was seen a single time. This rearrangement joins TRBV4-2 to TRBJ1-1, with 7 nucleotides matching TRBD1. The J segment lost 1 base and the V segment lost 1 base, leaving 9 bases of the junction unmatched. The CDR3 totals 17 residues. Germline V gene sequence: CDR1 LGHNA, CDR2 YNFKEQ. The CDR3 DNA sequence: TGTGCCAGCAGCCAAGGAGTAGGAGACAGGGAGAACACTGAAGCTTTCTTT. Its protein product is CASSQGVGDRENTEAFF.

The chain uses TRBV5-8 and TRBJ2-3, with D perhaps matching TRBD1 (6 bases). The CDR3 runs to 15 residues. The V gene's germline CDR1 is SGHTS and CDR2 YDEGEE. Trimming removed 2 bases at V and 0 bases at J, with 10 bases between. CDR3 nucleotides: TGTGCCAGCAGCTTTTCAGGGGTTAGCACAGATACGCAGTATTTT. It specifies CASSFSGVSTDTQYF.

The genes are TRBV4-3 and TRBJ2-1, with D hard to call. V was cut by 0 bases and J by 4 bases, with 16 bases left in between. The germline CDR1 and CDR2 sequences are LGHNA and YSLEER. The CDR3 is 17 residues long. This CDR3 is CASSQDPGIGNYNEQFF. In DNA, the CDR3 is TGCGCCAGCAGCCAAGATCCGGGCATCGGTAATTACAATGAGCAGTTCTTC.

The rearrangement joins TRBV6-1 to TRBJ2-3, with TRBD2 identical over 7 bases. The CDR3 consists of 14 residues. Per the germline V gene, CDR1 is MNHNS and CDR2 is SASEGT. With 6 bases clipped from V and 0 bases from J, the junction kept 3 bases outside the gene matches. CDR3 in DNA: TGTGCCAGCAGACGGGAGGCTAGCACAGATACGCAGTATTTT. It is translated as CASRREASTDTQYF.

This clone appeared once. J is TRBJ2-7 and V is TRBV6-5; the match to TRBD2 covers 10 bases. The CDR3 length is 15 residues. The trim removed 7 bases at V and 4 bases at J, leaving 10 bases unmatched. Germline assignment: CDR1 MNHEY and CDR2 SVGAGI. CDR3 in amino acids: CASKGEGLALYEQYF. DNA of the CDR3: TGTGCCAGCAAAGGGGAGGGACTAGCGTTGTACGAGCAGTACTTC.

In this sample, this clone turned up once. The junction differs from germline at one of its ends, possibly a read error. This sequence joins TRBV6-1 and TRBJ1-2; weak D call: TRBD1 (5 bases). Germline V gene lookup returns CDR1 MNHNS and CDR2 SASEGT. CDR3 length: 16 amino acids. The CDR3 loop reads CAISDAGRLSSYGYTF. In DNA, the CDR3 is TGTGCCATCAGTGACGCGGGACGGTTGAGTAGCTATGGCTACACCTTC.

This chain connects TRBV29-1 to TRBJ2-1; the D gene is possibly TRBD1 (6 bases). The CDR3 consists of 13 residues. CDR1 and CDR2 from the germline V gene are SQVTM and ANQGSEA. V was pared by 3 bases and J by 7 bases, with 13 bases between. The CDR3 sequence is CSVEEQGTNEQFF. CDR3 DNA: TGCAGCGTTGAGGAACAGGGTACGAATGAGCAGTTCTTC.

J is TRBJ2-7 and V is TRBV28; 11 nucleotides align to TRBD2. The V gene end was trimmed by 5 bases and the J gene end by 0 bases; junction bases not matched to a gene: 12. Germline V gives CDR1 MDHEN, CDR2 SYDVKM. The CDR3 extends over 18 amino acids. CDR3 coding DNA: TGTGCCAGCAGTCCCGTCCCGGGACTAGCGGTTAGCTCCTACGAGCAGTACTTC. Protein: CASSPVPGLAVSSYEQYF.

The J gene is TRBJ2-3, the V gene TRBV7-3; D is perhaps TRBD1 or TRBD2 (6 bases each). The CDR3 runs 18 residues. Trimming stripped 1 base from V and 4 bases from J, with 21 bases between. Germline CDR1 is SGHTA and CDR2 is FQGTGA. The CDR3 region is CASSLNIRGANPADTQYF. The CDR3 DNA sequence: TGTGCCAGCAGCTTAAATATAAGGGGGGCCAACCCCGCAGATACGCAGTATTTT. Full variable domain (remainder filled in from reference TRBV7-3 and TRBJ2-3): GAGVSQTPSNKVTEKGKYVELRCDPISGHTALYWYRQSLGQGPEFLIYFQGTGAADDSGLPNDRFFAVRPEGSVSTLKIQRTERGDSAVYLCASSLNIRGANPADTQYFGPGTRLTVL.

The chain combines TRBV11-2 with TRBJ2-7; maybe TRBD1 (5 bases). V was pared by 1 base and J by 1 base, with 8 bases between. CDR3 length: 14 amino acids. Germline values: CDR1 SGHAT, CDR2 FQNNGV. The CDR3 bases are TGTGCCAGCAGCTTAGCCGACAGTTCCTACGAGCAGTACTTC. It is translated as CASSLADSSYEQYF. The full variable domain, completed using reference TRBV11-2 and TRBJ2-7, is EAGVAQSPRYKIIEKRQSVAFWCNPISGHATLYWYQQILGQGPKLLIQFQNNGVVDDSQLPKDRFSAERLKGVDSTLKIQPAKLEDSAVYLCASSLADSSYEQYFGPGTRLTVT.

The V and J genes are TRBV7-9 and TRBJ2-5, with 10 bases matching TRBD2. Germline CDR1 is SEHNR and CDR2 is FQNEAQ (reference sequence). This CDR3 has 15 residues. J was trimmed by 5 bases and V by 2 bases; bases with no gene match: 5. The CDR3 DNA is TGTGCCAGCAGCTTACCGCTAGCGGGAGCTGAGACCCAGTACTTC. This translates into CASSLPLAGAETQYF. Full variable domain (remainder filled in from reference TRBV7-9 and TRBJ2-5): DTGVSQNPRHKITKRGQNVTFRCDPISEHNRLYWYRQTLGQGPEFLTYFQNEAQLEKSRLLSDRFSAERPKGSFSTLEIQRTEQGDSAMYLCASSLPLAGAETQYFGPGTRLLVL.

The CDR3 DNA is TGTGCCAGCACCCTAGCGGGGGGCACAGATACGCAGTATTTT. Its protein is CASTLAGGTDTQYF. This sequence joins TRBV25-1 and TRBJ2-3, with 10 bases lining up with TRBD2. This CDR3 has 14 amino acids. J was trimmed by 1 base and V by 7 bases; bases with no gene match: 2. Germline CDR1 is MGHDK and CDR2 is SYGVNS. Full variable domain (rest looked up from reference TRBV25-1 and TRBJ2-3): EADIYQTPRYLVIGTGKKITLECSQTMGHDKMYWYQQDPGMELHLIHYSYGVNSTEKGDLSSESTVSRIRTEHFPLTLESARPSHTSQYLCASTLAGGTDTQYFGPGTRLTVL.

This clone was picked up a small number of times. The chain combines TRBV19 with TRBJ2-3; D call uncertain. The CDR3 is 13 amino acids. V was pared by 6 bases and J by 12 bases, with 19 bases between. The germline CDR1 and CDR2 sequences are LNHDA and SQIVND (reference sequence). CDR3: CASSPLDGAPQYF. The CDR3 nucleotides are TGTGCCAGTAGCCCCCTGGACGGCGCTCCACAGTATTTT.

This clone showed up just once. This chain links TRBV14 with TRBJ2-3; a weak D match, TRBD2 (6 bases). Trimming shortened V by 6 bases and J by 7 bases, and 14 bases separated the two germline ends. Germline-derived CDR1 and CDR2 are SGHDN and FVKESK. There are 13 residues in the CDR3. CDR3 amino acids: CASRAGGANTQYF. CDR3 bases: TGTGCCAGCAGGGCCGGAGGGGCAAATACGCAGTATTTT.